These 24 T cell receptor beta chains share one sample of origin, sequenced in a study of cytomegalovirus exposure and HLA in healthy donors. Sequencing was performed with immunoSEQ multiplex PCR; in TCRdb, only in-frame clones are kept and a portion is missing. The profile shows under 400,000 clones, roughly 90% of them singletons. The specimen was PBMCs. All receptors derive from a woman between 18 and 29 years old in good health and CMV-seronegative.

The chain recombines TRBV28 with TRBJ2-7; D ambiguous. The length of the CDR3 is 13 residues. Trimming pared 6 bases from V and 8 bases from J, leaving 17 bases between. Germline assignment: CDR1 MDHEN and CDR2 SYDVKM. CDR3 DNA sequence: TGTGCCAGCAGCCGCCCCGGGTCCACGCAGCAGTACTTC. It yields the protein CASSRPGSTQQYF.

The chain links TRBV6-1 to TRBJ2-2, with a possible D match to TRBD2 (5 bases). The V and J ends lost 7 bases and 1 base respectively, with 13 bases between them. The CDR3 contains 15 residues. Germline CDR1 MNHNS, CDR2 SASEGT. The CDR3 DNA is TGTGCCAGCAATCTAAGTCGGGGGAACACCGGGGAGCTGTTTTTT. It yields the protein CASNLSRGNTGELFF.

CDR3 sequence: CASSLGGRAREQYF. Written as DNA, the CDR3 is TGTGCCAGCAGTTTAGGCGGGAGGGCCCGCGAGCAGTACTTC. The chain joins TRBV28 to TRBJ2-7, with 9 bases lining up with TRBD2. This CDR3 has 14 residues. Unmatched junction bases numbered 5, after V lost 2 bases and J lost 6 bases. The V gene's germline CDR1 is MDHEN and CDR2 SYDVKM.

The rearrangement uses TRBV2 and TRBJ1-6, with D possibly matching TRBD1 (6 bases). This CDR3 comprises 14 residues. The germline gives CDR1 SNHLY, CDR2 FYNNEI. V dropped 5 bases and J dropped 6 bases, with 11 bases sitting between them. CDR3 DNA: TGTGCCAGCAGTCAACAGGGAGTTAATTCACCCCTCCACTTT. Protein product: CASSQQGVNSPLHF.

The V and J genes are TRBV9 and TRBJ2-3; the D is unclear. Germline V CDR1 and CDR2: SGDLS, YYNGEE. The CDR3 has 12 amino acids. V was cut by 0 bases and J by 6 bases, with 5 bases left in between. The DNA of the CDR3 is TGTGCCAGCAGCGTAGAGCCTGATACGCAGTATTTT. Protein sequence: CASSVEPDTQYF.

In this sample, this clone turned up once. The chain has TRBV5-1 and TRBJ1-4; 9 positions agree with TRBD1. The V and J ends lost 0 bases and 8 bases, in that order; junction bases with no gene match: 8. Germline V gene lookup returns CDR1 SGHRS and CDR2 YFSETQ. The CDR3 covers 16 residues. Here the CDR3 DNA reads TGCGCCAGCAGCTTGGACGGGACAGGGTCCAGGGAAAAACTGTTTTTT. It codes for CASSLDGTGSREKLFF.

The rearrangement links TRBV6-5 to TRBJ1-2; the D is unclear. Looked up from germline, CDR1 is MNHEY and CDR2 is SVGAGI. This CDR3 contains 13 residues. With 2 bases removed from V and 3 bases from J, the gap between germline ends came to 7 bases. The CDR3 coding sequence is TGTGCCAGCAGTTACCGGGTAGACTATGGCTACACCTTC. Its protein product is CASSYRVDYGYTF.

Concerning this clone itself: The sample carries other DNA sequences with the same CDR3. DNA for the CDR3: TGTGCCAGCAGCGTAGCCGGGGGGATCACAGATACGCAGTATTTT. Its protein product is CASSVAGGITDTQYF. The J gene is TRBJ2-3, the V gene TRBV9, with TRBD2 matching 7 bases. This CDR3 is built from 15 residues. Germline V gene lookup returns CDR1 SGDLS and CDR2 YYNGEE. J gave up 2 bases and V 0 bases, and 3 bases lay outside the gene matches. The whole variable domain, filled in from reference TRBV9 and TRBJ2-3, reads DSGVTQTPKHLITATGQRVTLRCSPRSGDLSVYWYQQSLDQGLQFLIQYYNGEERAKGNILERFSAQQFPDLHSELNLSSLELGDSALYFCASSVAGGITDTQYFGPGTRLTVL.

This clone was seen just once. The chain uses TRBV15 and TRBJ1-2; D unclear. V was cut by 0 bases and J by 4 bases, with 9 bases left in between. The CDR3 contains 14 residues. Germline CDR1 reads LNHNV; CDR2 reads YYDKDF (reference sequence). DNA of the CDR3: TGTGCCACCAGCAGAGATAGAGGGTTCTATGGCTACACCTTC. As protein: CATSRDRGFYGYTF.

The V gene is TRBV18, the J gene TRBJ1-1; D is ambiguous. The CDR3 runs to 14 residues. CDR1 is KGHSH, CDR2 LQKENI, per germline. Trimming took 6 bases from V and 2 from J, leaving 13 bases between them. CDR3 in DNA: TGTGCCAGCTCGCCCTCAGTGCATAACACTGAAGCTTTCTTT. Translating gives CASSPSVHNTEAFF.

The genes are TRBV4-1 and TRBJ2-5, with 7 bases fitting TRBD2. V was pared by 0 bases and J by 2 bases, with 3 bases of the junction left unmatched. This CDR3 is 15 amino acids long. Germline loops: CDR1 MGHRA, CDR2 YSYEKL. CDR3 nucleotide sequence: TGCGCCAGCAGCCAAGACGCGGGGGATCAAGAGACCCAGTACTTC. It yields the protein CASSQDAGDQETQYF.

The V and J genes are TRBV4-2 and TRBJ2-1; 8 bases are shared with TRBD2. This CDR3 has 16 amino acids. CDR1 is LGHNA, CDR2 YNFKEQ, per germline. Trimming at V came to 3 bases and at J to 4 bases, leaving 8 bases not matched to a gene. CDR3: CASSHLAGQLYNEQFF. The CDR3 nucleotides read TGTGCCAGCAGCCACCTAGCGGGCCAGCTATACAATGAGCAGTTCTTC.

The chain has TRBV6-1 and TRBJ1-5; D perhaps matches TRBD1 (6 bases). Trimming shortened V by 2 bases and J by 2 bases, and 10 bases separated the two germline ends. The CDR3 loop spans 15 amino acids. Germline CDR1 reads MNHNS; CDR2 reads SASEGT. CDR3 bases: TGTGCCAGCAGTGAAAGGTCAGGGGGCAATCAGCCCCAGCATTTT. It yields the protein CASSERSGGNQPQHF.

J is TRBJ2-7 and V is TRBV5-6; a weak D match, TRBD2 (6 bases). V lost 2 bases and J 5 bases, leaving 17 bases between the germline ends. CDR1 and CDR2 from the germline V gene are SGHDT and YYEEEE. This CDR3 has 15 amino acids. CDR3 residues: CASSFAGGPPNEQYF. In nucleotides, the CDR3 is TGTGCCAGCAGCTTTGCAGGAGGGCCCCCCAACGAGCAGTACTTC.

This clone was counted between two and nine times. V usage is TRBV25-1 and J usage is TRBJ1-3; possibly TRBD1 for D (6 bases). This CDR3 has 15 residues. Germline CDR1 MGHDK, CDR2 SYGVNS. Trimming cost V 5 bases and J 2 bases, with 13 bases left between them. In DNA form, the CDR3 reads TGTGCCAGCAGTCCAAGAGGGGGACCTGGAAACACCATATATTTT. It codes for CASSPRGGPGNTIYF.

The V and J genes are TRBV11-2 and TRBJ2-1; TRBD1 aligns across 11 bases. Trimming took 5 bases from V and 6 from J; bases not matched to a gene: 6. This CDR3 contains 15 residues. From germline, CDR1 is SGHAT and CDR2 FQNNGV. Here the CDR3 reads CASSVHGTGGNEQFF. Written as DNA, the CDR3 is TGTGCCAGCAGCGTTCACGGGACAGGGGGCAATGAGCAGTTCTTC.

The chain carries TRBV7-9 and TRBJ1-1, with D maybe TRBD1 (5 bases). CDR3 length: 16 residues. The germline V and J ends were trimmed by 4 bases and 2 bases, with 17 bases remaining between them. Germline CDR1 is SEHNR and CDR2 is FQNEAQ (reference sequence). This CDR3 reads CASSSPPGHLNTEAFF. CDR3 DNA sequence: TGTGCCAGCAGCTCACCCCCCGGACACCTTAACACTGAAGCTTTCTTT.

The V call is TRBV7-7, the J call TRBJ1-3, with 7 bases identical to TRBD1. This CDR3 has 15 residues. Looked up from germline, CDR1 is SSHAT and CDR2 is FNYEAQ (reference sequence). V shed 5 bases, J shed 3 bases, and the junction held 7 bases outside the gene matches. The CDR3 spells CASSPSGGGGNTIYF. CDR3 bases: TGTGCCAGCAGCCCCTCAGGGGGAGGTGGAAACACCATATATTTT.

The rearrangement links TRBV9 to TRBJ2-3; 9 positions agree with TRBD2. The V and J ends lost 0 bases and 1 base, in that order; junction bases with no gene match: 3. Germline CDR1 SGDLS, CDR2 YYNGEE. The CDR3 contains 16 residues. The CDR3 DNA is TGTGCCAGCAGCGTAGGGGCGGGGGGGCGCACAGATACGCAGTATTTT. Its protein is CASSVGAGGRTDTQYF.

The chain carries TRBV6-6 and TRBJ2-2; possibly TRBD2 for D (6 bases). Germline V gene lookup returns CDR1 MNHNY and CDR2 SVGAGI (reference sequence). This CDR3 comprises 16 residues. V dropped 6 bases and J dropped 0 bases, with 14 bases sitting between them. The CDR3 is CASSPVGSSNTGELFF. The CDR3 region has the DNA TGTGCCAGCAGCCCGGTCGGGAGCTCGAACACCGGGGAGCTGTTTTTT.

This sequence joins TRBV5-1 and TRBJ2-1; 9 positions match TRBD2. With V trimmed by 1 base and J by 8 bases, 7 bases remained unmatched. The CDR3 sequence is 15 residues long. CDR1 SGHRS and CDR2 YFSETQ come from the germline V gene. The CDR3 DNA reads as TGCGCCAGCAGCTTGCCGGTAGCGGGAGTACATGAGCAGTTCTTC. This translates into CASSLPVAGVHEQFF.

The chain is built from TRBV2 and TRBJ2-7, with D unclear. V was pared by 5 bases and J by 4 bases, with 6 bases between. Germline-derived CDR1 and CDR2 are SNHLY and FYNNEI. The CDR3 runs to 11 residues. The CDR3 nucleotides are TGTGCCAGCAGTCCGGTTTACGAGCAGTACTTC. Residues: CASSPVYEQYF.

The chain employs TRBV27 and TRBJ1-1, with 7 nucleotides matching TRBD1. This CDR3 region has 13 residues. The V segment lost 3 bases and the J segment 8 bases; nucleotides outside the gene matches: 6. Germline CDR1 and CDR2: MNHEY and SMNVEV (reference sequence). The CDR3 sequence is CASSFLGTDEAFF. CDR3 bases: TGTGCCAGCAGTTTCCTCGGGACAGACGAAGCTTTCTTT.

As concerns this clone: Other DNA sequences in this sample translate to the same CDR3. V gene TRBV5-1 combines with J gene TRBJ2-7; D not certain. Germline V gene sequence: CDR1 SGHRS, CDR2 YFSETQ. Between the trimmed V and J ends, which lost 5 bases and 2 bases, there was a span of 5 bases. The length of the CDR3 is 11 residues. Here the CDR3 reads CASSLAYEQYF. CDR3 sequence (DNA): TGCGCCAGCAGTCTTGCCTACGAGCAGTACTTC.